Sequencing of this T cell receptor (beta chain) was carried out in a study of CD8 T cells in Susac syndrome. TCR beta sequencing covered blood CD8+ and CD4+ T cells. It was treatment-naive patients with stable or active relapsing-remitting disease who made up the multiple sclerosis controls. TEMRA cells were FACS-enriched, unlike CD8+ and CD4+ T cells, which were negatively isolated. CDR1 and CDR2 from the germline V gene are KGHSY and FQNENV. After removal of 3 bases from V and 3 bases from J, the junction contained 8 bases not matched to a gene. This CDR3 contains 16 residues. Random hexamers were used to reverse transcribe 0.5 to 1 ug of RNA. Amplification of TCR beta CDR3 was carried out by immunoSEQ multiplex PCR, which covered 54 Vbeta and 13 Jbeta segments. One entry per CDR3 protein, called by TCRdb with MiXCR from the immunoSEQ multiplex PCR reads. The sample yields hundreds of thousands of distinct CDR3 sequences, over 85% seen once.

The source is a human donor with multiple sclerosis. This rearrangement joins TRBV16 to TRBJ2-1; 7 nucleotides line up with TRBD2. Source material: CD4+ T cells from PBMCs. DNA for the CDR3: TGTGCCAGCAGCCATGGGGGGAGGGCCGTCTACAATGAGCAGTTCTTC. This translates into CASSHGGRAVYNEQFF.